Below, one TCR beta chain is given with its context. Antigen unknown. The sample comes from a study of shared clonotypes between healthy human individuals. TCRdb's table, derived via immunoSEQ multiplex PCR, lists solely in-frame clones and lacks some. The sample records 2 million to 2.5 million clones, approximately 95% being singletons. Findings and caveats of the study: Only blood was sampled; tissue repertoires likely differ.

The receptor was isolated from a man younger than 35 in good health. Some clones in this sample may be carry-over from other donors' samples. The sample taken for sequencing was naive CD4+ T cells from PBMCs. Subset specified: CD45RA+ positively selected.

The CDR3 is CASSGPGPGGNQPQHF. The CDR3 DNA follows: TGTGCCAGCAGTGGCCCGGGGCCCGGGGGCAATCAGCCCCAGCATTTT. The rearrangement joins TRBV2 to TRBJ1-5, with D maybe TRBD1 (5 bases). This CDR3 contains 16 residues. In germline, CDR1 is SNHLY, CDR2 FYNNEI. V dropped 4 bases and J dropped 2 bases, with 15 bases sitting between them.